The clone carrying this T cell receptor beta chain appeared a single time. No antigen is known for it. The sample comes from a study of T cell responses to AZD1222 COVID-19 vaccine. Notes on the study in general: Vaccine-associated CD4 TCRs spanned spike, dominant at 160-218 and 743-854. There were mostly white British donors and more females than males, and clonal diversity was possibly underestimated. No day 14 peak samples; only post-peak repertoires were characterized. The study reported that nearly half of spike-specific TCRs target unmutated variant regions.

V was clipped by 1 base and J by 3 bases, with 9 bases between them. The V gene's germline CDR1 is MDHEN and CDR2 SYDVKM. The CDR3 sequence is 14 residues long. The assay was immunoSEQ multiplex PCR, and TCRdb's table has in-frame clones only and misses some. The data contain about 140,000 clones, 91% of them singletons. Sequencing was performed on peripheral blood, taken on day 0 of AZD1222 vaccination. The J gene is TRBJ1-2, the V gene TRBV28; the D is unclear. This TCR derives from an adult in good health. CDR3 residues: CASSLSGNDYGYTF. The CDR3 nucleotides read TGTGCCAGCAGTTTATCCGGGAACGACTATGGCTACACCTTC.